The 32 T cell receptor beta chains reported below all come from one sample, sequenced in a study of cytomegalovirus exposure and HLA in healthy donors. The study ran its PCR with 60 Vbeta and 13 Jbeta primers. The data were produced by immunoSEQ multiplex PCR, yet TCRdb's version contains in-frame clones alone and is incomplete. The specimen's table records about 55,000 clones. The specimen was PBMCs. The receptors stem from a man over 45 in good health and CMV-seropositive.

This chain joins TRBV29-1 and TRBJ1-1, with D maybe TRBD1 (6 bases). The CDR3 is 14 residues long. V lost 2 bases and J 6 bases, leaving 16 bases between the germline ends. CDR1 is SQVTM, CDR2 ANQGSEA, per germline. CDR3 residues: CSVENRGRGAEAFF. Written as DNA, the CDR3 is TGCAGCGTTGAAAATCGCGGCAGGGGCGCTGAAGCTTTCTTT.

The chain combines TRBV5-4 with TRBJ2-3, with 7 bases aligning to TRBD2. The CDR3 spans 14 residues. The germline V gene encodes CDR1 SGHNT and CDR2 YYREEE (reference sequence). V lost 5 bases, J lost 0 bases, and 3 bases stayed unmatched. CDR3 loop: CASSTGGSTDTQYF. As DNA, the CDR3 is TGTGCCAGCAGTACCGGGGGGAGCACAGATACGCAGTATTTT.

This CDR3 reads CASSLAELNTEAFF. The CDR3 coding sequence is TGTGCCAGCAGCTTAGCTGAGTTGAACACTGAAGCTTTCTTT. The V gene is TRBV7-8, the J gene TRBJ1-1; D is undetermined. Trimming removed 0 bases at V and 0 bases at J, with 5 bases between. The CDR3 covers 14 residues. Germline CDR1 is SGHVS and CDR2 is FQNEAQ. Using reference TRBV7-8 and TRBJ1-1 for the parts outside the CDR3, the full variable domain is GAGVSQSPRYKVAKRGQDVALRCDPISGHVSLFWYQQALGQGPEFLTYFQNEAQLDKSGLPSDRFFAERPEGSVSTLKIQRTQQEDSAVYLCASSLAELNTEAFFGQGTRLTVV.

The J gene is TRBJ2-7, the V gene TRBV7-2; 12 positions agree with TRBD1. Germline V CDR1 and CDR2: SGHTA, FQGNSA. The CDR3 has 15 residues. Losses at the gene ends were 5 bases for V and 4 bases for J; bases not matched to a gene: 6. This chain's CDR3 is CASSLGTGGTYEQYF. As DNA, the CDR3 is TGTGCCAGCAGCCTCGGGACAGGGGGCACGTACGAGCAGTACTTC.

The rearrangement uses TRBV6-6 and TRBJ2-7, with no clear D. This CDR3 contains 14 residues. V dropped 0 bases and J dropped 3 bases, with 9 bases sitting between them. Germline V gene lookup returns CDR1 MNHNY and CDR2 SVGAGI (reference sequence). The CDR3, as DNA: TGTGCCAGCAGTTACTCGATGAGCAACTACGAGCAGTACTTC. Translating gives CASSYSMSNYEQYF.

CDR3 protein: CASSQEPTGSSGNTIYF. CDR3 bases: TGCGCCAGCAGCCAAGAACCTACTGGGAGCTCTGGAAACACCATATATTTT. The V call is TRBV4-3, the J call TRBJ1-3; D unresolved. The germline V gene encodes CDR1 LGHNA and CDR2 YSLEER. The CDR3 has 17 residues. Trimming pared 0 bases from V and 0 bases from J, leaving 12 bases between.

The CDR3 DNA follows: TGTGCCAGCAGCCCAAGATTACAGGGAGTAGCCAAAAACATTCAGTACTTC. Protein: CASSPRLQGVAKNIQYF. The gene calls are TRBV7-2 and TRBJ2-4; D is perhaps TRBD1 (6 bases). Germline values: CDR1 SGHTA, CDR2 FQGNSA. CDR3 size: 17 residues. The germline V and J ends were trimmed by 5 bases and 0 bases, with 17 bases remaining between them.

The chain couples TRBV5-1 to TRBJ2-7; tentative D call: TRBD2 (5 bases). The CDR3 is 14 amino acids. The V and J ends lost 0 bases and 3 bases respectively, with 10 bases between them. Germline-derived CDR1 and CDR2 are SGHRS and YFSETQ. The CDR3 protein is CASSLVGDLYEQYF. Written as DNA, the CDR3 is TGCGCCAGCAGCTTGGTCGGGGATCTCTACGAGCAGTACTTC.

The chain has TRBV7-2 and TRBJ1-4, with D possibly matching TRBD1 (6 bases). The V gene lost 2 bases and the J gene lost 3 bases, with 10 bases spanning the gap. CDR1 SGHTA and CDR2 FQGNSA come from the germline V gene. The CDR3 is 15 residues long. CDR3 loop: CASSLLGQPNEKLFF. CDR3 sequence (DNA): TGTGCCAGCAGCTTACTCGGACAGCCTAATGAAAAACTGTTTTTT. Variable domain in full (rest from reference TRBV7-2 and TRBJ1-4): GAGVSQSPSNKVTEKGKDVELRCDPISGHTALYWYRQSLGQGLEFLIYFQGNSAPDKSGLPSDRFSAERTGGSVSTLTIQRTQQEDSAVYLCASSLLGQPNEKLFFGSGTQLSVL.

CDR3 DNA: TGTGCCAGCAGCCAAACAGGGTCGGTCAATCAGCCCCAGCATTTT. This encodes CASSQTGSVNQPQHF. The chain employs TRBV4-2 and TRBJ1-5; possibly TRBD1 for D (6 bases). CDR3 length: 15 residues. CDR1 and CDR2 from the germline V gene are LGHNA and YNFKEQ. Trimming removed 2 bases at V and 3 bases at J, with 11 bases between.

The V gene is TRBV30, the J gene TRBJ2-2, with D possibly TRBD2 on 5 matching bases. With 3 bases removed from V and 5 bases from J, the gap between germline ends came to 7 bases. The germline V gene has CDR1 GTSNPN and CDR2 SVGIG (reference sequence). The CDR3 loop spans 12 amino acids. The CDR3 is CAWSRGTGELFF. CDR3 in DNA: TGTGCCTGGAGCCGAGGGACCGGGGAGCTGTTTTTT.

This CDR3 is CASKVQGRLAGELFF. The CDR3 DNA is TGTGCCAGCAAAGTGCAGGGGCGCCTTGCCGGGGAGCTGTTTTTT. This chain joins TRBV2 and TRBJ2-2, with D perhaps matching TRBD1 (6 bases). V lost 7 bases and J lost 6, with 18 bases in between. Germline loops: CDR1 SNHLY, CDR2 FYNNEI. This CDR3 is built from 15 residues.

The chain's CDR3 is CASSVQGGTGELFF. The CDR3 DNA is TGTGCCAGCAGCGTACAGGGCGGCACCGGGGAGCTGTTTTTT. J is TRBJ2-2 and V is TRBV9; D is perhaps TRBD1 (5 bases). Germline values: CDR1 SGDLS, CDR2 YYNGEE. V was cut by 1 base and J by 4 bases, with 8 bases left in between. The CDR3 covers 14 residues.

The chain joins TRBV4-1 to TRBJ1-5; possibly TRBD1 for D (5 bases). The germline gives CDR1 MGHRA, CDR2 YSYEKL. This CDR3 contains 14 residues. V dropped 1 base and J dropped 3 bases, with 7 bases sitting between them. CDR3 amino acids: CASSQGQLNQPQHF. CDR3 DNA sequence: TGCGCCAGCAGCCAAGGACAGCTCAATCAGCCCCAGCATTTT.

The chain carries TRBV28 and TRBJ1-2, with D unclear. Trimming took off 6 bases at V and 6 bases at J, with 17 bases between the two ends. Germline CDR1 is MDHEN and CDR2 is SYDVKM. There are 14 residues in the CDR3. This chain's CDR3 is CASSPPGWSNGYTF. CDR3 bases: TGTGCCAGCAGCCCCCCCGGGTGGAGTAATGGCTACACCTTC.

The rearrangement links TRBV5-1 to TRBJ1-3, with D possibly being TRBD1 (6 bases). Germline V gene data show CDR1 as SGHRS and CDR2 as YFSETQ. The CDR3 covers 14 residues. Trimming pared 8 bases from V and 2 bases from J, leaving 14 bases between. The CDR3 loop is CASSRDNAGNTIYF. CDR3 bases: TGCGCCAGTAGCCGGGACAACGCTGGAAACACCATATATTTT.

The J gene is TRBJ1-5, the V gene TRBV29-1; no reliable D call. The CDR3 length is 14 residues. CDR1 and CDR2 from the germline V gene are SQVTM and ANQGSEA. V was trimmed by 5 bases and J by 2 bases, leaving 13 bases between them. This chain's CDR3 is CSVLLGAGNQPQHF. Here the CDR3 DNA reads TGCAGCGTTCTTCTGGGAGCGGGCAATCAGCCCCAGCATTTT. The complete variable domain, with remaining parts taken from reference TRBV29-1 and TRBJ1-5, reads SAVISQKPSRDICQRGTSLTIQCQVDSQVTMMFWYRQQPGQSLTLIATANQGSEATYESGFVIDKFPISRPNLTFSTLTVSNMSPEDSSIYLCSVLLGAGNQPQHFGDGTRLSIL.

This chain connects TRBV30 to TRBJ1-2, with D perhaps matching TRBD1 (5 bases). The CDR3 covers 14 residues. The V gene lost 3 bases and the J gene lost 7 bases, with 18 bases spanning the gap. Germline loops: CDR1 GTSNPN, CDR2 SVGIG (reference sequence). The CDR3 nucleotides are TGTGCCTGGAGGGTCGGGGGGGGAGGATTTGGCTACACCTTC. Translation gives CAWRVGGGGFGYTF.

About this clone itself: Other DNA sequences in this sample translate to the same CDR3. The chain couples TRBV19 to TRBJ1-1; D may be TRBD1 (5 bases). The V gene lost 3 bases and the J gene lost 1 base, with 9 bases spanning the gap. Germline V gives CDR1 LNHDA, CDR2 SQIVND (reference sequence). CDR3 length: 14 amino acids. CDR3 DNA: TGTGCCAGTAGTATTCAGGGTACGAACACTGAAGCTTTCTTT. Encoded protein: CASSIQGTNTEAFF.

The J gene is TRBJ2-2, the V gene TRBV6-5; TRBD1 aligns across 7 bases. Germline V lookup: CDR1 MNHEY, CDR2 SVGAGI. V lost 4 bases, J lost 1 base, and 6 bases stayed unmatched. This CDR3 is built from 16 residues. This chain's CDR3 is CASSFLPGGNTGELFF. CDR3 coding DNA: TGTGCCAGCAGTTTTCTACCAGGGGGGAACACCGGGGAGCTGTTTTTT.

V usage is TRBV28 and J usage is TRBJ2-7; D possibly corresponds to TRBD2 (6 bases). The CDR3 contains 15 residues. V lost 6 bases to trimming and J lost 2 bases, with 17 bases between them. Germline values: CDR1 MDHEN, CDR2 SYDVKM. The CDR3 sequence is CASSPGGLWAYEQYF. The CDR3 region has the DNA TGTGCCAGCAGCCCCGGGGGTCTCTGGGCCTACGAGCAGTACTTC.

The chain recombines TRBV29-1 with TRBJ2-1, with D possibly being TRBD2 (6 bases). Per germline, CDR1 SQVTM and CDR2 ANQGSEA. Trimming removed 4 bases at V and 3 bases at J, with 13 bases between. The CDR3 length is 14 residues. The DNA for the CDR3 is TGCAGCGTTGCAGGAGGGGCCAGCTACAATGAGCAGTTCTTC. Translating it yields CSVAGGASYNEQFF.

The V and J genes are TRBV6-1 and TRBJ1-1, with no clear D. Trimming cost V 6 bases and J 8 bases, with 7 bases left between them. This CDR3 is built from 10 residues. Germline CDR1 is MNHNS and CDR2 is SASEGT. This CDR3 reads CASRPMEAFF. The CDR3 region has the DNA TGTGCCAGCAGGCCTATGGAAGCTTTCTTT.

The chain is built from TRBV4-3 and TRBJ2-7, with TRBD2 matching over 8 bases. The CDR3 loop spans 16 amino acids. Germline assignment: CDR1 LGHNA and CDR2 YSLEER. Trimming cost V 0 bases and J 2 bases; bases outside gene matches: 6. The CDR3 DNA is TGCGCCAGCAGCCAAGATAGGGAGCGGGGGACCTACGAGCAGTACTTC. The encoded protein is CASSQDRERGTYEQYF.

As DNA, the CDR3 is TGTGCCAGCAGCCTGCTAGGCGGGAGCTCCTACAATGAGCAGTTCTTC. This encodes CASSLLGGSSYNEQFF. V usage is TRBV7-9 and J usage is TRBJ2-1, with 7 nucleotides matching TRBD2. The J segment lost 0 bases and the V segment lost 5 bases, leaving 7 bases of the junction unmatched. Germline CDR1 SEHNR, CDR2 FQNEAQ (reference sequence). The CDR3 is 16 residues long.

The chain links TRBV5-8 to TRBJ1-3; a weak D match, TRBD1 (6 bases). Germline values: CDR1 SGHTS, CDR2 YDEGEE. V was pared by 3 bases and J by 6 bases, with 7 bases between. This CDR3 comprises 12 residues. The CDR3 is CASSSGVNTIYF. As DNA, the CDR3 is TGTGCCAGCAGCTCAGGGGTAAACACCATATATTTT.

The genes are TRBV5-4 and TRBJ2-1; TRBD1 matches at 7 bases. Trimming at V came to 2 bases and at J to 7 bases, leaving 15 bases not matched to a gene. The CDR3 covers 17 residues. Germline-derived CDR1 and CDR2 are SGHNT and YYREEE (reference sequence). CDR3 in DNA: TGTGCCAGCAGCTTATTAGGGGGCAGGTCCGGTGGTAATGAGCAGTTCTTC. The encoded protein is CASSLLGGRSGGNEQFF.

The CDR3 sequence: CASSKSRDIHEQFF. CDR3 bases: TGTGCCAGTAGTAAGTCCCGGGACATTCATGAGCAGTTCTTC. V usage is TRBV19 and J usage is TRBJ2-1; tentatively, D is TRBD1 (6 bases). The germline V gene has CDR1 LNHDA and CDR2 SQIVND (reference sequence). This CDR3 has 14 amino acids. V dropped 4 bases and J dropped 8 bases, with 15 bases sitting between them.

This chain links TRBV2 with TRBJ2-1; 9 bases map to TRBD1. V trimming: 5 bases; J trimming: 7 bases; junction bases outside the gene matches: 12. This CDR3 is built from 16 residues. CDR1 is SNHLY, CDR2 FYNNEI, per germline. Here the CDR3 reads CASSSGTGKGTNEQFF. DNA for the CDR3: TGTGCCAGCAGTTCCGGGACAGGGAAAGGGACGAATGAGCAGTTCTTC.

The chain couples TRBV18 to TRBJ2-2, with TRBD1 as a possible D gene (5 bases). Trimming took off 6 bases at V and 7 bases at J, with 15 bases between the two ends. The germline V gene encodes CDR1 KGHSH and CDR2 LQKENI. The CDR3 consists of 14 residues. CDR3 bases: TGTGCCAGCTCGCCAGACAGCACGGGCGGGGAGCTGTTTTTT. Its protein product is CASSPDSTGGELFF.

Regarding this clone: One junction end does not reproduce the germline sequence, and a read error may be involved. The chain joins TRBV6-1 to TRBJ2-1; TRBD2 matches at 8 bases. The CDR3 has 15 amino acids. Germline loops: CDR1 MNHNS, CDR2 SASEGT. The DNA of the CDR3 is TGTGCCAGCAGTGAACTAGCGGGCTCCGACAATGAGCAGTTCTTC. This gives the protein CASSELAGSDNEQFF.

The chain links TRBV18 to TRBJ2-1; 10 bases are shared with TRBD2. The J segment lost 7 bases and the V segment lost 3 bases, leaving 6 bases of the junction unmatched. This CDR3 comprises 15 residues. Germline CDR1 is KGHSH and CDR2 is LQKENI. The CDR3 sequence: CASSPLAGVGNEQFF. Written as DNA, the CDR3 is TGTGCCAGCTCACCCCTAGCGGGAGTGGGTAATGAGCAGTTCTTC.